This T cell receptor beta chain was documented in a study of blood T cell repertoires in COVID-19. The overall study: Researchers got acute and convalescent COVID-19 samples from the United States, Italy and Spain. PBMCs, B-cell-depleted T cells, or T cells were the source of the cDNA or gDNA that made up the material.

V lost 8 bases, J lost 10 bases, and 8 bases stayed unmatched. CDR1 and CDR2 from the germline V gene are LNHDA and SQIVND (reference sequence). The CDR3 runs 12 residues. Original processing notes: Reference gene primer amplification yielded estimated nucleated cell counts. Libraries were prepared by immunoSEQ multiplex PCR; TCRdb keeps only in-frame clonotypes and omits some of them. V and J calls and clone size come straight from that table; D and trimming were deduced from the DNA. The sample has about 220,000 clones; more than 65% are singletons. This clone was detected only once. This sequence was found in a man over 45 with active or convalescent COVID-19. Input material: peripheral blood. This chain connects TRBV19 to TRBJ2-4; 7 bases map to TRBD2. The CDR3, as DNA: TGTGCCAGTGGGGCTTTGGGAGGGATTCAGTACTTC. As protein: CASGALGGIQYF.